The clone carrying this T cell receptor (beta chain) was seen many times. The sample comes from a study of T cells after yellow fever vaccination. TCRdb re-derived calls from the 5' RACE reads in MiXCR, one entry per CDR3 protein. The sample holds more than 300,000 distinct CDR3 sequences, about 10% seen once. Trimming took off 5 bases at V and 6 bases at J, with 10 bases between the two ends. The CDR3 has 13 amino acids. Looked up from germline, CDR1 is SGHNT and CDR2 is YENEEA. The source material was CD4+ T cells sorted from PBMCs, sampled 45 days after the yellow fever booster vaccination. This clonotype originated in a man between 18 and 35 years old who received the YFV17D yellow fever vaccine. V and J are TRBV11-3 and TRBJ2-2; D is perhaps TRBD2 (5 bases). CDR3 DNA sequence: TGTGCCAGCAGCCTCCCAGCGGCCGGGGAGCTGTTTTTT. The encoded protein is CASSLPAAGELFF.